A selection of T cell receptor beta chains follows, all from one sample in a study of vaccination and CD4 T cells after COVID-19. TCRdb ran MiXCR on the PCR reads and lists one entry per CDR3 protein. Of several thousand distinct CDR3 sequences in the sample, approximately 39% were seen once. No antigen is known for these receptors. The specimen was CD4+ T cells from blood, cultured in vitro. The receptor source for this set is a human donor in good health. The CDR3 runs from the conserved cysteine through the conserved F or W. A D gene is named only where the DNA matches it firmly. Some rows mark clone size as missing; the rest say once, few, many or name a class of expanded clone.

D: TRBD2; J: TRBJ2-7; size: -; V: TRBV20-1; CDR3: CSARIITSGNPYEQYF; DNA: TGCAGTGCTAGAATTATCACTAGCGGGAATCCCTACGAGCAGTACTTC
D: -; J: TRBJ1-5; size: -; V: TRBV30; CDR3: CAWSVAGVLSNQPQHF; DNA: TGTGCCTGGAGTGTTGCGGGGGTCCTTAGCAATCAGCCCCAGCATTTT
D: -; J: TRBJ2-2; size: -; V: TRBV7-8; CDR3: CASSPPTGGTGELFF; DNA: TGTGCCAGCAGCCCCCCAACTGGAGGGACCGGGGAGCTGTTTTTT
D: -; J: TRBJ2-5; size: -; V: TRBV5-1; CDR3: CASSLFGDETQYF; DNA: TGCGCCAGCAGCTTGTTTGGGGATGAGACCCAGTACTTC
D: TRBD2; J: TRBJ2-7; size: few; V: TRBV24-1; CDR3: CATSDERDPREQYF; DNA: TGTGCCACCAGTGATGAGCGGGACCCTAGGGAGCAGTACTTC
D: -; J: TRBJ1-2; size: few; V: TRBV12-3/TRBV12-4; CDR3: CASRRGTNGYTF; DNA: TGTGCCAGCAGGCGTGGAACTAATGGCTACACCTTC
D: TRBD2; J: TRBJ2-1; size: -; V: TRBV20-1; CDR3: CSARDPGSGRYNEQFF; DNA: TGCAGTGCTAGAGATCCTGGGAGCGGGAGGTACAATGAGCAGTTCTTC
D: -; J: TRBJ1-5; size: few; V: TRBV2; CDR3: CASTRQYNQPQHF; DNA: TGTGCCAGCACCCGACAGTACAATCAGCCCCAGCATTTT
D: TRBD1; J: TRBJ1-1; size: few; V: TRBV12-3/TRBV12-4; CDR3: CASSHSGTGTEAFF; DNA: TGTGCCAGCAGTCATTCCGGGACAGGGACTGAAGCTTTCTTT
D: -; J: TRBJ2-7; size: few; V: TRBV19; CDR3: CASSIVGSEGSQYF; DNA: TGTGCCAGTAGTATAGTGGGATCTGAAGGCTCGCAGTACTTC
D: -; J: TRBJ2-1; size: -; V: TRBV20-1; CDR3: CSAGRGQLYEQFF; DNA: TGCAGTGCCGGGAGGGGGCAGTTATATGAGCAGTTCTTC
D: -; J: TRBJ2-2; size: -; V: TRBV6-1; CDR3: CAISPHWGLGLVELFF; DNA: TGTGCCATCAGCCCCCATTGGGGGCTGGGGCTAGTGGAGCTGTTTTTT
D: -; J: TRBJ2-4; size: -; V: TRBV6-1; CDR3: CASTYSGNKNIQYF; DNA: TGTGCCAGCACCTATAGCGGAAACAAAAACATTCAGTACTTC
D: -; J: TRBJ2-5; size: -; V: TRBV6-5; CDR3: CASSYGSEVAETQYF; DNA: TGTGCCAGCAGTTACGGATCAGAGGTGGCAGAGACCCAGTACTTC
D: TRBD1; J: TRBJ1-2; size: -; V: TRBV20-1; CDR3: CSATTGDRGYTF; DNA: TGCAGTGCTACAACAGGGGATCGAGGCTACACCTTC
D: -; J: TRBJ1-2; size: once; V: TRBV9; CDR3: CASSRSPDRSTVNYGYTF; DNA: TGTGCCAGCAGCCGGTCCCCCGACAGGTCAACGGTTAACTATGGCTACACCTTC
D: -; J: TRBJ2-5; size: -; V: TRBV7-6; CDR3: CASSPPSWTQYF; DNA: TGTGCCAGCAGCCCACCATCGTGGACCCAGTACTTC
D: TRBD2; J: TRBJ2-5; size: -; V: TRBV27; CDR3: CASSPGRGTVGETQYF; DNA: TGTGCCAGCAGTCCGGGGAGGGGTACGGTGGGAGAGACCCAGTACTTC
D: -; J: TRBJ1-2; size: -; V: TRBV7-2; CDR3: CASSLVPGVGYTF; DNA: TGTGCCAGCAGCTTAGTGCCAGGGGTCGGCTACACCTTC
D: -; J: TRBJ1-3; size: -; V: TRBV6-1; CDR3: CASSTERGNTIYF; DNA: TGTGCCAGCAGCACTGAGAGAGGAAACACCATATATTTT
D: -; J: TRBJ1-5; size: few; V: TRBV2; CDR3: CASRGGGAQPQHF; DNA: TGTGCCAGCAGGGGAGGGGGGGCTCAGCCCCAGCATTTT
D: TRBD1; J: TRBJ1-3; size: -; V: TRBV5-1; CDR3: CASSLGQTGAGNTIYF; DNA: TGCGCCAGCAGCTTGGGGCAGACAGGGGCCGGAAACACCATATATTTT
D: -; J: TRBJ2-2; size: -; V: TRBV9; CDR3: CASSWEADTGELFF; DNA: TGTGCCAGCAGCTGGGAGGCCGACACCGGGGAGCTGTTTTTT
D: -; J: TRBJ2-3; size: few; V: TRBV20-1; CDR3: CSAKGRGTDTQYF; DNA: TGCAGTGCTAAGGGCAGGGGCACAGATACGCAGTATTTT
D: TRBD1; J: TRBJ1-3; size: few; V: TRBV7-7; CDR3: CAAGQGPGNTIYF; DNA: TGTGCCGCCGGACAGGGGCCTGGAAACACCATATATTTT